This TCR beta chain was profiled in a study of CD8 T cells in Susac syndrome. The germline gives CDR1 SGHDT, CDR2 YYEEEE. The length of the CDR3 is 15 residues. V lost 0 bases, J lost 0 bases, and 7 bases lay in between. Reverse transcription of about 0.45 to 1 ug RNA was performed with random hexamers. Amplification of TCR beta CDR3 was carried out by immunoSEQ multiplex PCR, which covered 54 Vbeta and 13 Jbeta segments. TCRdb re-called the immunoSEQ multiplex PCR reads through MiXCR, storing one row per CDR3 protein. Counted here are about 80,000 distinct CDR3 sequences, around 94% occurring once; the ten biggest clones make up 0.26%. TEMRA cells were FACS-enriched, with CD8+ and CD4+ T cells isolated negatively.

What was sequenced was CD8+ T cells from PBMCs. This sequence was found in a human donor in good health. This rearrangement joins TRBV5-6 to TRBJ1-5; TRBD1 might be the D (5 bases). This chain's CDR3 is CASSLAGTSNQPQHF. CDR3 coding DNA: TGTGCCAGCAGCTTGGCGGGGACTAGCAATCAGCCCCAGCATTTT.